This TCR beta chain originates from a study of regulatory T cells in long-lasting Graves disease. Findings and caveats of the study: Newly diagnosed Graves' patients exceeded persistent ones in TCR diversity. Newly diagnosed disease favored TRBV20-1 and TRBJ2-1 over persistent disease.

As to this clonotype: What it recognizes is unknown.

In building TCR beta libraries, iRepertoire HTBI primers were used together with Arm-PCR of CDR3 regions. A single record per CDR3 protein comes from TCRdb applying MiXCR to the multiplex PCR reads. The table shows a few hundred thousand distinct CDR3 sequences, with approximately 23% occurring only once. The time point here: persistent/refractory GD, antithyroid drugs over 5 years with positive TRAb. Researchers made the TCR library from RNA that was extracted from PBMCs. Each of the patients was recruited from an endocrinology department situated in Xi'an, China. Each patient gave around 9.7 milliliters of EDTA-anticoagulated peripheral blood. V was trimmed by 3 bases and J by 1 base, leaving 15 bases between them. The CDR3 loop spans 15 amino acids. Germline CDR1 and CDR2: DFQATT and SNEGSKA (reference sequence).

Specimen: peripheral blood mononuclear cells (PBMCs), collected when the disease was refractory, from a patient treated with antithyroid drugs. The TCR originated in a female donor with Graves disease. The V and J genes are TRBV20-1 and TRBJ1-1, with a possible D match to TRBD1 (5 bases). The CDR3 region has the DNA TGCAGTGCTAGCCAGGGATGGATAGCGAACACTGAAGCTTTCTTT. Translation: CSASQGWIANTEAFF.